The T cell receptor (beta chain) under discussion was sequenced for a study of blood T cells in healthy people across ages. Overall study findings and caveats: Strong correlation linked observed beta diversity and percent naive T cells.

CDR3 size: 18 residues. Germline CDR1 is DFQATT and CDR2 is SNEGSKA (reference sequence). The V segment lost 1 base and the J segment 3 bases; nucleotides outside the gene matches: 16. About this clonotype itself: The target antigen is unknown.

Whenever a sample was processed, at least 6 million PBMCs were isolated. The amount of total RNA extracted per sample was at least 5.5 micrograms. For the second PCR, which ran for about 6 to 11 cycles, a sample-barcoded 5' primer and a J-beta primer mix were used. TCRdb independently ran MiXCR on the 5' RACE reads; one entry per CDR3 protein. The data hold about 1 million distinct CDR3 sequences, with approximately 25% observed a single time. These data are also associated with another study on T cells of mothers and their children.

The sequence was collected from a girl aged 2-10 years in good health. Sequencing was done on a sample of blood. V gene TRBV20-1 combines with J gene TRBJ2-5, with 8 bases lining up with TRBD2. CDR3 nucleotides: TGCAGTGCTAGAGTTCAGACTAGCGCACTATGGGAGGAAGAGACCCAGTACTTC. Its translation is CSARVQTSALWEEETQYF.